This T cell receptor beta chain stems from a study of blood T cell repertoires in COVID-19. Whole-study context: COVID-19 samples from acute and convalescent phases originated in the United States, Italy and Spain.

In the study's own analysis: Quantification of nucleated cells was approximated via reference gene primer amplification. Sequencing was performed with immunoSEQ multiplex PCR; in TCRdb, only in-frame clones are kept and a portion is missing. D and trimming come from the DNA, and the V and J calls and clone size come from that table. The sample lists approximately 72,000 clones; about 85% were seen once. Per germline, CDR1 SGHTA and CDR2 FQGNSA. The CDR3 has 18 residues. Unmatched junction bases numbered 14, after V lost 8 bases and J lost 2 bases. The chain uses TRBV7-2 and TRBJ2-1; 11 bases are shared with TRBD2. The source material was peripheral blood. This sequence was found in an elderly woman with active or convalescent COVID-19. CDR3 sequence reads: CASARSRLAGYTYNEQFF. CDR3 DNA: TGTGCCAGCGCCCGGTCACGACTAGCGGGGTACACCTACAATGAGCAGTTCTTC.